These 5 T cell receptor beta chains were all obtained from the same sample, sequenced in a study of vaccination effects on CD4 cells after COVID-19. No antigen has been assigned to these receptors. Sequencing was preceded by expansion of antigen-specific CD4+ T cells with viral peptide pools in the ViraFEST assay. Culturing for 10 to 11 days preceded CD4+ T cell isolation. This individual tested PCR-positive for SARS-CoV-2 infection between March and December 2020. Method: immunoSEQ multiplex PCR; TCRdb's copy keeps in-frame clones and lacks some. The sample has about 27,000 clones, around three quarters seen once. Here the sequenced sample was CD4+ T cells from PBMCs cultured with HCoV-NL63 spike peptides, taken before COVID-19 vaccination. These receptors all stem from a human donor who had a prior SARS-CoV-2 infection.

CDR3 sequence: CASSPEARGWDEQYF. The CDR3 DNA reads as TGTGCCAGCAGTCCCGAGGCCCGGGGCTGGGACGAGCAGTACTTC. The gene calls are TRBV27 and TRBJ2-7; D tentatively reads TRBD1 or TRBD2 (5 bases each). Germline V lookup: CDR1 MNHEY, CDR2 SMNVEV (reference sequence). Trimming removed 5 bases from V and 5 bases from J, with 19 bases in between. This CDR3 has 15 amino acids.

This clone has just one count. V usage is TRBV5-1 and J usage is TRBJ2-2; D perhaps matches TRBD2 (6 bases). The CDR3 is 15 amino acids. Germline values: CDR1 SGHRS, CDR2 YFSETQ. Trimming left V 2 bases short and J 6 bases short, with 14 bases between. The CDR3 sequence is CASSLGSGVPGELFF. The CDR3, as DNA: TGCGCCAGCAGCTTAGGTAGCGGAGTCCCCGGGGAGCTGTTTTTT.

V usage is TRBV2 and J usage is TRBJ1-6; D unclear. The CDR3 is 12 amino acids. The germline CDR1 and CDR2 sequences are SNHLY and FYNNEI. The germline V and J ends were trimmed by 6 bases and 5 bases, with 5 bases remaining between them. The CDR3 region has the DNA TGTGCCAGCAGCCGCGATAATTCACCCCTCCACTTT. This translates into CASSRDNSPLHF.

This chain uses TRBV6-1 with TRBJ1-5; no reliable D call. The CDR3 loop spans 16 amino acids. Trimming removed 3 bases at V and 1 base at J, with 13 bases between. The germline V gene has CDR1 MNHNS and CDR2 SASEGT. The CDR3 nucleotides are TGTGCCAGCAGTGACCGGGTGGTAATGAGCAATCAGCCCCAGCATTTT. Its protein is CASSDRVVMSNQPQHF.

Only a few counts were recorded for this clone. This chain links TRBV4-2 with TRBJ2-7; D call uncertain. The CDR3 contains 14 residues. Between the trimmed V and J ends, which lost 4 bases and 2 bases, there was a span of 12 bases. The germline V gene encodes CDR1 LGHNA and CDR2 YNFKEQ. CDR3 sequence: CASSRFRQTYEQYF. CDR3 in DNA: TGTGCCAGCAGCCGATTCCGGCAAACCTACGAGCAGTACTTC.